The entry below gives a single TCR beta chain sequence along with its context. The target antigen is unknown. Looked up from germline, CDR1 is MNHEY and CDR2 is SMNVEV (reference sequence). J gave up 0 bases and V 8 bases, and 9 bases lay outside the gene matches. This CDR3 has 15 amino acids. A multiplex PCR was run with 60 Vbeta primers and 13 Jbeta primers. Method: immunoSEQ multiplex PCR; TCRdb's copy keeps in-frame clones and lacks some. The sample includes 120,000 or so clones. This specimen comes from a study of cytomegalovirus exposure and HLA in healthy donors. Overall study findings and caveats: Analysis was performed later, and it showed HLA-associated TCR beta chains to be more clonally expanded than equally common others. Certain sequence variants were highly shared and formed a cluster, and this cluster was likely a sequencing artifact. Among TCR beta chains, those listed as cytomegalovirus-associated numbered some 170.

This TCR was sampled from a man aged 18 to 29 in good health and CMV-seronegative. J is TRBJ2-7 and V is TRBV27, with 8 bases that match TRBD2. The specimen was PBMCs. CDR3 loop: CASGGFGTSSYEQYF. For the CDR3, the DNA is TGTGCCAGCGGGGGATTCGGGACTAGCTCCTACGAGCAGTACTTC.